Given below is one T cell receptor beta chain in context. This sample stems from a study of blood T cells in healthy people across ages. The CDR3 extends over 14 amino acids. Germline CDR1 reads MNHNY; CDR2 reads SVGAGI (reference sequence). The V and J ends lost 3 bases and 5 bases respectively, with 13 bases between them. A J-beta primer mix and a sample-barcoded 5' primer were used in a second PCR of roughly 6 to 11 cycles. A 12-random-nucleotide template-switch adaptor tagged each cDNA molecule. TCRdb reprocessed the 5' RACE reads via MiXCR and lists one record per CDR3 protein. The sample lists about 680,000 distinct CDR3 sequences, around 45% occurring once.

The sample was blood. The TCR comes from an older woman in good health. The chain is built from TRBV6-6 and TRBJ2-5; unclear D gene. The CDR3 is CASSYRPVAETQYF. The CDR3 DNA reads TGTGCCAGCAGTTATCGGCCGGTAGCTGAGACCCAGTACTTC.